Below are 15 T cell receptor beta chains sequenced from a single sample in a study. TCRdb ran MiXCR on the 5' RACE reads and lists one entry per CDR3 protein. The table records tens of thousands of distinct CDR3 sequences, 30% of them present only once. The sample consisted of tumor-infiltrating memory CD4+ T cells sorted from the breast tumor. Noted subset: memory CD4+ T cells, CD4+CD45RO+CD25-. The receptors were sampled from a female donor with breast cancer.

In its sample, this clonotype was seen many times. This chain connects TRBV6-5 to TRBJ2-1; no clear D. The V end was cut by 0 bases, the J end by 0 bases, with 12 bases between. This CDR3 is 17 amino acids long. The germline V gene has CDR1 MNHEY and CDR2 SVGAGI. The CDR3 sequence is CASSYSNSPGSYNEQFF. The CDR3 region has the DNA TGTGCCAGCAGTTACTCGAATAGCCCAGGCTCCTACAATGAGCAGTTCTTC.

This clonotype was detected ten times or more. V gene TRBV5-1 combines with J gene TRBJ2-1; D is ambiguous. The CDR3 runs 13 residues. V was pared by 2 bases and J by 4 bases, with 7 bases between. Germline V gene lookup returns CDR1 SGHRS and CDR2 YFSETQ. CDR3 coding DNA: TGCGCCAGCAGCTTAGCCGTTTACAATGAGCAGTTCTTC. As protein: CASSLAVYNEQFF. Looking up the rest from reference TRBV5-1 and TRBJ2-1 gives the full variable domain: KAGVTQTPRYLIKTRGQQVTLSCSPISGHRSVSWYQQTPGQGLQFLFEYFSETQRNKGNFPGRFSGRQFSNSRSEMNVSTLELGDSALYLCASSLAVYNEQFFGPGTRLTVL.

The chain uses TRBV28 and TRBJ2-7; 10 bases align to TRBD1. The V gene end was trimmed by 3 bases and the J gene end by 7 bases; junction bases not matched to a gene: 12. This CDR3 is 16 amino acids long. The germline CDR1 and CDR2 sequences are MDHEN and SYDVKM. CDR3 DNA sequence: TGTGCCAGCAGTTTGTCGACAGGGGGCGCTTTTCGTGAGCAGTACTTC. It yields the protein CASSLSTGGAFREQYF.

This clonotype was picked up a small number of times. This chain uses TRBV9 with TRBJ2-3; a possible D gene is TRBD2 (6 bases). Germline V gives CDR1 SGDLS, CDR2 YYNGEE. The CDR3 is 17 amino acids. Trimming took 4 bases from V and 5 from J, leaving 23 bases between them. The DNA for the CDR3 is TGTGCCAGCAGCACACCGAGGGCGGAGGGCTCTAGAGATACGCAGTATTTT. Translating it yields CASSTPRAEGSRDTQYF.

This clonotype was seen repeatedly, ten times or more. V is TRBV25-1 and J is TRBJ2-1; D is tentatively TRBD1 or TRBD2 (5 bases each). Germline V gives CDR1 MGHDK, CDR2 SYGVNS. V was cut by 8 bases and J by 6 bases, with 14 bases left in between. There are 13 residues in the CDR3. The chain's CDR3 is CASSGAQVNEQFF. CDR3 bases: TGTGCCAGCTCCGGGGCCCAGGTCAATGAGCAGTTCTTC.

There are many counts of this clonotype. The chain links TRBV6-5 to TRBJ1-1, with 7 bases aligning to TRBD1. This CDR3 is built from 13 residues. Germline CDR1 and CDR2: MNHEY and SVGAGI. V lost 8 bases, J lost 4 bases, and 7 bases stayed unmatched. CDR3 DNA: TGTGCCAGCGGCTCAGGGGGGCTCACTGAAGCTTTCTTT. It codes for CASGSGGLTEAFF.

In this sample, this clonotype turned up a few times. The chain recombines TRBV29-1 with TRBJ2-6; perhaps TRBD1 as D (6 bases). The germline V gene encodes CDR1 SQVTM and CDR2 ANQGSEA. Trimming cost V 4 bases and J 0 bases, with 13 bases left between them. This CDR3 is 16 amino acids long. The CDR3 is CSVVDRRDSGANVLTF. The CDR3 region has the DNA TGCAGCGTTGTAGACAGGCGAGACTCTGGGGCCAACGTCCTGACTTTC.

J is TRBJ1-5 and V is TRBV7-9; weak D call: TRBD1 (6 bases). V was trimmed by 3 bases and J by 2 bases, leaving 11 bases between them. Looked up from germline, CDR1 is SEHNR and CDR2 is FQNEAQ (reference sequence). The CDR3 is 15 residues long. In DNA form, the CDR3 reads TGTGCCAGCAGCTTTACAGGGTCGGGCAATCAGCCCCAGCATTTT. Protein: CASSFTGSGNQPQHF.

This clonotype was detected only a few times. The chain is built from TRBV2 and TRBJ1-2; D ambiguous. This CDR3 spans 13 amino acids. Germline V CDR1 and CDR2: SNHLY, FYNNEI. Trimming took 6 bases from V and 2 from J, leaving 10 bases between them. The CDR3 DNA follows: TGTGCCAGCAGGGACGGCTCCAACTATGGCTACACCTTC. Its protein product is CASRDGSNYGYTF.

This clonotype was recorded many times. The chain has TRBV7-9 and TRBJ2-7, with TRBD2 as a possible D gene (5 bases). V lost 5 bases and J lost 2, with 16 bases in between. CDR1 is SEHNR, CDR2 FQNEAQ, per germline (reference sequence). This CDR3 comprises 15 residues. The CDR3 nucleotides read TGTGCCAGCAGCCCAACCTCCGGGGTTCCCTACGAGCAGTACTTC. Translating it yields CASSPTSGVPYEQYF.

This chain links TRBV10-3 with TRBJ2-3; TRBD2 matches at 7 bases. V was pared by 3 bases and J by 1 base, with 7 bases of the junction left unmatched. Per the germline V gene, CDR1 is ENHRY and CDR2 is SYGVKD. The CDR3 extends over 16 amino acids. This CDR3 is CAISDTTSFGTDTQYF. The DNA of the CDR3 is TGTGCCATCAGTGACACGACTAGCTTCGGCACAGATACGCAGTATTTT.

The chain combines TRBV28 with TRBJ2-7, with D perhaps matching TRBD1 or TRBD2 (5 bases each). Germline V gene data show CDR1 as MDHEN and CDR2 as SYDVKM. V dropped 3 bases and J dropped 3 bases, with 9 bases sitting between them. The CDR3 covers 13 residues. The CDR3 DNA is TGTGCCAGCAGTTTGGGACGGAGCTACGAGCAGTACTTC. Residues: CASSLGRSYEQYF. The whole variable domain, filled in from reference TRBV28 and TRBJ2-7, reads DVKVTQSSRYLVKRTGEKVFLECVQDMDHENMFWYRQDPGLGLRLIYFSYDVKMKEKGDIPEGYSVSREKKERFSLILESASTNQTSMYLCASSLGRSYEQYFGPGTRLTVT.

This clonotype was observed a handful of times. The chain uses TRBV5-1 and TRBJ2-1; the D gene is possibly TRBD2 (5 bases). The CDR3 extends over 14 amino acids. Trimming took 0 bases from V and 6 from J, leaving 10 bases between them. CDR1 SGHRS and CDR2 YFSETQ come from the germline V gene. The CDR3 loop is CASSLAGISNEQFF. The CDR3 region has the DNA TGCGCCAGCAGCTTGGCCGGGATAAGCAATGAGCAGTTCTTC.

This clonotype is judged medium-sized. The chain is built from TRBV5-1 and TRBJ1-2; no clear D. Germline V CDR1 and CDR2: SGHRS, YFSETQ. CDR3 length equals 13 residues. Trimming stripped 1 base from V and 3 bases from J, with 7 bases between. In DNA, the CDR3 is TGCGCCAGCAGCTTGAGGGCCGACTATGGCTACACCTTC. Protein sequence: CASSLRADYGYTF.

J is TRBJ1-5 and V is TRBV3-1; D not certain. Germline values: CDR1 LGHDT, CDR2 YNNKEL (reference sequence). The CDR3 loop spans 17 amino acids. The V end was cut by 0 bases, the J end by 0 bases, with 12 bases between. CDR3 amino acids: CASSQDPPDYSNQPQHF. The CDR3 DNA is TGTGCCAGCAGCCAAGATCCCCCCGACTATAGCAATCAGCCCCAGCATTTT. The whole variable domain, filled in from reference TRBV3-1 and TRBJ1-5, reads DTAVSQTPKYLVTQMGNDKSIKCEQNLGHDTMYWYKQDSKKFLKIMFSYNNKELIINETVPNRFSPKSPDKAHLNLHINSLELGDSAVYFCASSQDPPDYSNQPQHFGDGTRLSIL.